The 11 T cell receptor beta chains in this list originate from one sample, sequenced in a study of Ad26.COV2.S vaccination and SARS-CoV-2 variants. Treatment indicated: approximately 18 received Ad26.COV2.S at low or high dose, single or two shots; 5 received placebo; per-sample allocation not given. Sampling was performed 63 days after the first vaccine or placebo injection. Generated by immunoSEQ multiplex PCR, the TCRdb table keeps only in-frame clones and is missing some. The table has 380,000 or so clones, 80% to 90% seen once. Material: peripheral blood, obtained in a trial of Ad26.COV2.S vaccine versus placebo. Receptor source: a person between 18 and 59 years old who received the Ad26.COV2.S COVID-19 vaccine or a placebo.

The CDR3 bases are TGTGCCAGCAGTACTGATTTTGATGGCTACACCTTC. Translation gives CASSTDFDGYTF. This chain links TRBV7-9 with TRBJ1-2; D unresolved. The V and J ends lost 6 bases and 6 bases respectively, with 11 bases between them. Germline loops: CDR1 SEHNR, CDR2 FQNEAQ (reference sequence). This CDR3 has 12 residues.

The chain combines TRBV7-2 with TRBJ1-2; D is unresolved. The V end was cut by 3 bases, the J end by 2 bases, with 19 bases between. The CDR3 contains 17 residues. The V gene's germline CDR1 is SGHTA and CDR2 FQGNSA. The CDR3 loop reads CASSLGSVASLNYGYTF. CDR3 nucleotides: TGTGCCAGCAGCTTGGGCAGCGTGGCCAGCCTCAACTATGGCTACACCTTC. The variable domain in full, with the rest retrieved from reference TRBV7-2 and TRBJ1-2, is GAGVSQSPSNKVTEKGKDVELRCDPISGHTALYWYRQSLGQGLEFLIYFQGNSAPDKSGLPSDRFSAERTGGSVSTLTIQRTQQEDSAVYLCASSLGSVASLNYGYTFGSGTRLTVV.

The chain employs TRBV29-1 and TRBJ1-2, with D hard to call. Germline V gives CDR1 SQVTM, CDR2 ANQGSEA. The CDR3 totals 15 residues. Trimming stripped 6 bases from V and 5 bases from J, with 22 bases between. For the CDR3, the DNA is TGCAGCGTCGTACCCGCCGACAAGGCTGAATATGGCTACACCTTC. It yields the protein CSVVPADKAEYGYTF.

The chain has TRBV24-1 and TRBJ2-2; 9 bases map to TRBD1. CDR1 is KGHDR, CDR2 SFDVKD, per germline. The trim removed 4 bases at V and 5 bases at J, leaving 7 bases unmatched. The CDR3 is made up of 16 amino acids. Here the CDR3 DNA reads TGTGCCACCAGTGAGACGACAGGGGGGAAGACCGGGGAGCTGTTTTTT. Residues: CATSETTGGKTGELFF.

The sample holds a few counts of this clone. The chain has TRBV5-6 and TRBJ2-1, with 7 nucleotides matching TRBD1. Unmatched junction bases numbered 3, after V lost 1 base and J lost 8 bases. Looked up from germline, CDR1 is SGHDT and CDR2 is YYEEEE. The CDR3 sequence is 13 residues long. CDR3 region: CASSLIGGDEQFF. CDR3 coding DNA: TGTGCCAGCAGCTTGATAGGGGGCGATGAGCAGTTCTTC.

In its sample, this clone was seen once. CDR3: CARAGGGDTQYF. CDR3 DNA sequence: TGTGCCAGAGCGGGAGGAGGAGATACGCAGTATTTT. The chain uses TRBV12-3 or TRBV12-4 and TRBJ2-3, with 9 bases lining up with TRBD2. The CDR3 has 12 amino acids. The ends lost 9 bases at V and 5 bases at J; junction bases unmatched: 3.

The chain couples TRBV2 to TRBJ1-2, with D perhaps TRBD1 (6 bases). This CDR3 contains 14 residues. The germline CDR1 and CDR2 sequences are SNHLY and FYNNEI. Trimming took 8 bases from V and 2 from J, leaving 15 bases between them. CDR3 protein: CASGRQASNYGYTF. CDR3 DNA sequence: TGTGCCAGCGGTCGACAGGCGTCGAACTATGGCTACACCTTC.

This clone appeared a few times. The chain couples TRBV7-9 to TRBJ1-2, with D maybe TRBD1 (6 bases). CDR1 SEHNR and CDR2 FQNEAQ come from the germline V gene (reference sequence). This CDR3 region has 11 residues. Trimming removed 7 bases from V and 8 bases from J, with 11 bases in between. CDR3 sequence reads: CASNLGGGYTF. The DNA of the CDR3 is TGTGCCAGCAACCTTGGGGGCGGCTACACCTTC.

The chain combines TRBV5-1 with TRBJ1-4; D is ambiguous. Germline V gives CDR1 SGHRS, CDR2 YFSETQ. This CDR3 contains 14 residues. The V end was cut by 5 bases, the J end by 0 bases, with 8 bases between. CDR3 bases: TGCGCCAGCAGTCGGGGAGCAACTAATGAAAAACTGTTTTTT. Its protein is CASSRGATNEKLFF.

The chain couples TRBV3-1 (or the pseudogene TRBV3-2) to TRBJ1-3; possibly TRBD1 for D (5 bases). The germline gives CDR1 LGHDT, CDR2 YNNKEL (reference sequence). V was pared by 0 bases and J by 0 bases, with 6 bases between. The CDR3 consists of 15 residues. Here the CDR3 DNA reads TGTGCCAGCAGCCAAGAAGGGGTCTCTGGAAACACCATATATTTT. Translating it yields CASSQEGVSGNTIYF.

The CDR3 nucleotides are TGTGCCAGCGCCCCCCGGACGGCCTATGGCTACACCTTC. This sequence encodes CASAPRTAYGYTF. The V gene is TRBV7-9, the J gene TRBJ1-2; no clear D. V was shortened by 8 bases and J by 4 bases, with 14 bases between the two germline ends. The CDR3 has 13 residues. Germline CDR1 and CDR2: SEHNR and FQNEAQ (reference sequence).